This T cell receptor (beta chain) was captured by sequencing in a study of T-cell reconstitution after alpha-beta-depleted transplantation in children. Study outcomes and limitations: A year post-transplant, T-cell counts and diversity derived mostly from newly produced T cells. At around two months after transplant, the alpha-beta T cells were reportedly derived from several hundred expanded clones that came from non-depleted graft cells.

Looked up from germline, CDR1 is KGHSH and CDR2 is LQKENI. The CDR3 length is 13 residues. V shed 4 bases and J shed 7 bases, with 14 bases lying between them. A word on this clonotype: What it binds is not known.

Researchers prepared the TCRbeta library using unique molecular identifiers, the study reports. In TCRdb, the PCR reads were re-called with MiXCR into one record per CDR3 protein. The profile shows roughly 790,000 distinct CDR3 sequences, approximately 15% of them singletons. The TCR was taken from a male patient between 5 and 17 years old who had a stem cell transplant for acute lymphoblastic leukemia, so the T cells may come from the graft donor. Sequencing used PBMCs, mostly from graft donor cells, obtained 360 days after TCRalphabeta/CD19-depleted stem cell transplant. V usage is TRBV18 and J usage is TRBJ2-7, with D hard to call. Written as DNA, the CDR3 is TGTGCCAGCTCACTCCATGCTGGGGAAGAGCAGTACTTC. This sequence encodes CASSLHAGEEQYF.